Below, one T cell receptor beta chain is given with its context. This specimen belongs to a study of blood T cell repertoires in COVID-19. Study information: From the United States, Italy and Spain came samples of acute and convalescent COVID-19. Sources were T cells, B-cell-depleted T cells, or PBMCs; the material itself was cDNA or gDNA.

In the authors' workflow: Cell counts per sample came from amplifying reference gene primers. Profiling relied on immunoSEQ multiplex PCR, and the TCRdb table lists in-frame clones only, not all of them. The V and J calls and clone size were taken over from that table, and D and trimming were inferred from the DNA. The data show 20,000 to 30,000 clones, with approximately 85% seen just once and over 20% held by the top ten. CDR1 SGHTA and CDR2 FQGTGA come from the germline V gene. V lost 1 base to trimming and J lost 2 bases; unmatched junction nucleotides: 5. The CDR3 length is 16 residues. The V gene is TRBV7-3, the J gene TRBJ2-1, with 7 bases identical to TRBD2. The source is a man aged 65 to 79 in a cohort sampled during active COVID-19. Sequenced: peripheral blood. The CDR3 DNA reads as TGTGCCAGCAGCTTAAGGGAGGGTTTCCCCTACAATGAGCAGTTCTTC. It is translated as CASSLREGFPYNEQFF.